A selection of T cell receptor beta chains follows, all from one sample in a study of T cell repertoires in cytomegalovirus infection. TCRdb used MiXCR to reprocess the reads, holding one entry per CDR3 protein. The data show 85,000 to 130,000 distinct CDR3 sequences, 20% to 30% seen once. The sequencing input was CD8+ T cells from PBMCs. These TCRs come from a human donor in good health (CMV status not recorded). Some clones in this sample may be carry-over from other donors' samples. CDR3s include the opening cysteine and the closing phenylalanine or tryptophan. Each record gives: D gene, V gene, J gene, clone size, CDR3 protein, CDR3 DNA. D genes are given only for firm matches. A clone size is listed for some rows: how often the clone was seen (once, few, many), or a class if it is expanded.

TRBD1	TRBV19	TRBJ1-5	NA	CASSPQGGPNQPQHF	TGTGCCAGTAGTCCACAGGGGGGACCCAATCAGCCCCAGCATTTT
NA	TRBV11-3	TRBJ1-2	NA	CASSLVRSIYGYTF	TGTGCCAGCAGCTTAGTCAGGTCGATCTATGGCTACACCTTC
NA	TRBV29-1	TRBJ1-2	few	CSVEDPAGLDGYTF	TGCAGCGTTGAAGATCCTGCAGGGCTGGATGGCTACACCTTC
NA	TRBV12-3/TRBV12-4	TRBJ2-1	NA	CAIEGSESYNEQFF	TGTGCTATAGAAGGCAGCGAGTCCTACAATGAGCAGTTCTTC
TRBD2	TRBV4-3	TRBJ2-3	NA	CASSHSSSSGVADTQYF	TGCGCCAGCAGCCACTCTTCTTCTAGCGGGGTGGCCGATACGCAGTATTTT
TRBD1	TRBV7-9	TRBJ1-1	many	CASSLDQTRTGRPFF	TGTGCCAGCAGCTTAGATCAGACCAGGACAGGGCGGCCTTTCTTT
NA	TRBV19	TRBJ1-5	many	CASSIFEMVRQPQHF	TGTGCCAGTAGTATATTCGAGATGGTTCGGCAGCCCCAGCATTTT
TRBD1	TRBV7-2	TRBJ1-6	NA	CASSPGQGNPLHF	TGTGCCAGCAGCCCTGGACAGGGGAACCCCCTCCACTTT
TRBD1	TRBV7-6	TRBJ2-5	NA	CASFGQGVPETQYF	TGTGCCAGTTTTGGACAGGGGGTCCCAGAGACCCAGTACTTC
NA	TRBV28	TRBJ2-5	few	CATHGPWETQYF	TGTGCCACCCACGGCCCCTGGGAGACCCAGTACTTC
NA	TRBV2	TRBJ1-2	few	CASSPVGEKLNYGYTF	TGTGCCAGCAGTCCGGTAGGGGAGAAGCTGAACTATGGCTACACCTTC
TRBD1	TRBV4-1	TRBJ1-1	few	CASSQDNRGGTEAFF	TGCGCCAGCAGCCAAGATAACAGGGGTGGCACTGAAGCTTTCTTT
NA	TRBV7-9	TRBJ2-7	NA	CASSSRSHPYEQYF	TGTGCCAGCAGCTCCCGCTCACACCCCTACGAGCAGTACTTC
NA	TRBV12-3/TRBV12-4	TRBJ2-2	many	CASHRENTGELFF	TGTGCCAGCCACAGGGAGAACACCGGGGAGCTGTTTTTT
TRBD2	TRBV12-3/TRBV12-4	TRBJ2-7	few	CASSSRGSGLAGYEQYF	TGTGCCAGCAGTTCCAGGGGCTCGGGACTAGCGGGCTACGAGCAGTACTTC
NA	TRBV6-2/TRBV6-3	TRBJ1-1	few	CASSYSRTEAFF	TGTGCCAGCAGTTACTCGCGGACTGAAGCTTTCTTT
TRBD1	TRBV7-2	TRBJ1-1	few	CASSFVGTGASWAFF	TGTGCCAGCAGCTTTGTCGGGACAGGGGCGTCTTGGGCTTTCTTT
NA	TRBV9	TRBJ1-2	NA	CASSVDAGYNYGYTF	TGTGCCAGCAGCGTAGACGCCGGATATAACTATGGCTACACCTTC
NA	TRBV4-1	TRBJ1-1	NA	CASSPPRGNTEAFF	TGCGCCAGCAGCCCCCCCCGGGGTAACACTGAAGCTTTCTTT
NA	TRBV3-1	TRBJ1-1	NA	CASSFRVSTEAFF	TGTGCCAGCAGCTTCCGAGTATCGACTGAAGCTTTCTTT
NA	TRBV7-2	TRBJ1-1	few	CASSLVGIPGTEAFF	TGTGCCAGCAGCTTAGTCGGTATACCTGGGACCGAAGCTTTCTTT
NA	TRBV19	TRBJ1-2	few	CASTPLWPHYGYTF	TGTGCCAGTACACCCCTTTGGCCCCACTATGGCTACACCTTC
NA	TRBV7-9	TRBJ2-7	few	CASSLIGSGEQYF	TGTGCCAGCAGCTTAATCGGAAGTGGCGAGCAGTACTTC
TRBD2	TRBV4-3	TRBJ2-1	few	CASSQGSAGGPNEQFF	TGCGCCAGCAGCCAAGGGTCTGCGGGGGGGCCTAATGAGCAGTTCTTC
NA	TRBV7-9	TRBJ1-3	few	CASSSEKAAIYF	TGTGCCAGCAGCTCCGAAAAGGCGGCCATATATTTT
TRBD2	TRBV7-4	TRBJ2-7	once	CASSPRLAGDNYEQYF	TGTGCCAGCAGCCCCCGACTAGCGGGGGACAACTACGAGCAGTACTTC
TRBD2	TRBV7-3	TRBJ2-1	NA	CASSIVAGEHYNEQFF	TGTGCCAGCAGCATAGTAGCGGGGGAGCACTACAATGAGCAGTTCTTC
NA	TRBV9	TRBJ1-6	NA	CASAPEGQGGSPLHF	TGTGCCAGCGCACCGGAGGGGCAAGGGGGTTCACCCCTCCACTTT
TRBD2	TRBV15	TRBJ2-2	NA	CATSKASGTPAGELFF	TGTGCCACCAGCAAAGCTAGCGGGACCCCGGCCGGGGAGCTGTTTTTT
TRBD2	TRBV29-1	TRBJ2-1	NA	CSVVAGDKNEQFF	TGCAGCGTTGTAGCGGGAGATAAGAATGAGCAGTTCTTC
TRBD1	TRBV29-1	TRBJ1-1	few	CSVDTRQGNTEAFF	TGCAGCGTAGATACTCGACAGGGGAACACTGAAGCTTTCTTT
NA	TRBV7-9	TRBJ1-2	few	CASSLAIAGRYGYTF	TGTGCCAGCAGCTTAGCGATTGCAGGCCGCTATGGCTACACCTTC
NA	TRBV7-9	TRBJ2-2	few	CASTQDSPNTGELFF	TGTGCCAGCACCCAGGACAGCCCGAACACCGGGGAGCTGTTTTTT
TRBD2	TRBV7-9	TRBJ2-5	few	CASSSGGRETQYF	TGTGCCAGCAGCTCCGGCGGGAGAGAGACCCAGTACTTC
NA	TRBV12-5	TRBJ1-3	NA	CASGLQVASGNTIYF	TGTGCTAGTGGTCTCCAGGTGGCCTCTGGAAACACCATATATTTT
TRBD2	TRBV7-2	TRBJ2-7	many	CASSWVGGTYEQYF	TGTGCCAGCTCCTGGGTCGGGGGGACCTACGAGCAGTACTTC
NA	TRBV7-2	TRBJ2-7	many	CASIAASYEQYF	TGTGCCAGCATTGCAGCCTCCTACGAGCAGTACTTC
NA	TRBV6-1	TRBJ2-5	NA	CASSESDNEETQYF	TGTGCCAGCAGTGAATCCGACAACGAAGAGACCCAGTACTTC
NA	TRBV20-1	TRBJ2-3	few	CSARRETDTQYF	TGCAGTGCTAGGAGGGAAACAGATACGCAGTATTTT
TRBD1	TRBV7-9	TRBJ2-1	many	CASSFGTGDNEQFF	TGTGCCAGCAGCTTCGGGACAGGGGATAATGAGCAGTTCTTC
TRBD2	TRBV5-6	TRBJ2-7	NA	CASSFIAGEYEQYF	TGTGCCAGCAGCTTTATAGCGGGAGAGTACGAGCAGTACTTC
TRBD1	TRBV29-1	TRBJ2-7	many	CSVRGPGQGPEQYF	TGCAGCGTTCGGGGGCCGGGACAGGGGCCCGAGCAGTACTTC
NA	TRBV18	TRBJ2-3	NA	CASSPETGHTDTQYF	TGTGCCAGCTCACCCGAAACGGGTCACACAGATACGCAGTATTTT
TRBD1	TRBV4-3	TRBJ2-7	NA	CASSQGDRGPYEQYF	TGCGCCAGCAGCCAAGGGGACAGGGGACCCTACGAGCAGTACTTC
NA	TRBV4-3	TRBJ2-7	many	CASSQDLAGPWAEQYF	TGCGCCAGCAGCCAAGATCTTGCGGGACCCTGGGCCGAGCAGTACTTC
NA	TRBV27	TRBJ1-5	few	CASSLKVGEKRPQHF	TGTGCCAGCAGTTTAAAGGTGGGGGAAAAACGACCCCAGCATTTT
NA	TRBV7-6	TRBJ2-1	few	CASSLRVDSGNEQFF	TGTGCCAGCAGCTTAAGGGTCGATTCGGGGAATGAGCAGTTCTTC
TRBD2	TRBV28	TRBJ2-2	NA	CASSSAGGNTGELFF	TGTGCCAGCAGTTCCGCGGGGGGGAACACCGGGGAGCTGTTTTTT
NA	TRBV7-9	TRBJ2-7	many	CASSHPAGGGFYEQYF	TGTGCCAGCAGCCATCCCGCGGGCGGAGGGTTCTACGAGCAGTACTTC
NA	TRBV6-2/TRBV6-3	TRBJ1-1	few	CASGPSGTEAFF	TGTGCCAGCGGACCCTCAGGGACTGAAGCTTTCTTT